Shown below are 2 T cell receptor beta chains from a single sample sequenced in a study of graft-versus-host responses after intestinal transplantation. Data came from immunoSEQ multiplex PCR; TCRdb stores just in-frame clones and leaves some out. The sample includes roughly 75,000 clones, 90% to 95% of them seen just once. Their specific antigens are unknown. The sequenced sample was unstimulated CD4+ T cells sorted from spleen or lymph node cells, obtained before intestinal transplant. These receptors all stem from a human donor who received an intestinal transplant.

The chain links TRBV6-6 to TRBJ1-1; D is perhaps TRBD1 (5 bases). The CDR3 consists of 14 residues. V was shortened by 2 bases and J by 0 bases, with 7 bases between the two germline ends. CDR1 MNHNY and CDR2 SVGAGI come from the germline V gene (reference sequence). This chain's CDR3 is CASSYRGMNTEAFF. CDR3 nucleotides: TGTGCCAGCAGTTACAGGGGTATGAACACTGAAGCTTTCTTT.

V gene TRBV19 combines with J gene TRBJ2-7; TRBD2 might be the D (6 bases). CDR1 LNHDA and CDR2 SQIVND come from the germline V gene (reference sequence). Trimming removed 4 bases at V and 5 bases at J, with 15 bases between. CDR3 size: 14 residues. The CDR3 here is CASSTAVGGNEQYF. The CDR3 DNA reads TGTGCCAGTAGTACCGCTGTCGGGGGAAACGAGCAGTACTTC.